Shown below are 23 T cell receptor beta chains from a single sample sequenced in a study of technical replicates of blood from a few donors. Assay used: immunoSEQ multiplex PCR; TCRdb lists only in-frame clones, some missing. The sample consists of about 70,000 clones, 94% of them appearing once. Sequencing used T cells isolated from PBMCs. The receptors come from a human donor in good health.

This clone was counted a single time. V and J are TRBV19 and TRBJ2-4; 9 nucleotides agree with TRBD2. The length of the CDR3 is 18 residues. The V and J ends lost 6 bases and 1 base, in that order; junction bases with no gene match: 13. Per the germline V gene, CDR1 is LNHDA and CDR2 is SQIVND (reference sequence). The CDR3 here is CASRNSGRGGGAKNIQYF. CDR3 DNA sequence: TGTGCCAGTAGGAATAGCGGGAGAGGGGGAGGGGCCAAAAACATTCAGTACTTC.

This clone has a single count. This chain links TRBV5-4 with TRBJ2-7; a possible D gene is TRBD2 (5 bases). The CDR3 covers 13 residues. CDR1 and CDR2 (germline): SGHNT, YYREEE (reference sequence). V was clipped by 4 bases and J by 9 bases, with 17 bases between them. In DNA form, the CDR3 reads TGTGCCAGCAGCCGAAATAGAGGGCCTGGGCAGTACTTC. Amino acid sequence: CASSRNRGPGQYF. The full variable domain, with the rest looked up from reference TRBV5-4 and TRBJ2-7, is ETGVTQSPTHLIKTRGQQVTLRCSSQSGHNTVSWYQQALGQGPQFIFQYYREEENGRGNFPPRFSGLQFPNYSSELNVNALELDDSALYLCASSRNRGPGQYFGPGTRLTVT.

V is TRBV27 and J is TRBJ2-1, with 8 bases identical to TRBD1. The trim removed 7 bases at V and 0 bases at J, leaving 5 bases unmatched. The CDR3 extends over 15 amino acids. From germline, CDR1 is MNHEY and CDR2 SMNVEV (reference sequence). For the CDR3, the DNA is TGTGCCAGCACCTACAGGGGGTACTCCTACAATGAGCAGTTCTTC. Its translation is CASTYRGYSYNEQFF.

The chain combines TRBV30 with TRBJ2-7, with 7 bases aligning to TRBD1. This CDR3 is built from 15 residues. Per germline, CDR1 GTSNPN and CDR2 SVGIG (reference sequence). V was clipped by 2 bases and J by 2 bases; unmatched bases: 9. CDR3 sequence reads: CAWSWGTDPPYEQYF. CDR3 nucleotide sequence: TGTGCCTGGAGTTGGGGGACAGACCCCCCCTACGAGCAGTACTTC. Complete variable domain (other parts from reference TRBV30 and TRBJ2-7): SQTIHQWPATLVQPVGSPLSLECTVEGTSNPNLYWYRQAAGRGLQLLFYSVGIGQISSEVPQNLSASRPQDRQFILSSKKLLLSDSGFYLCAWSWGTDPPYEQYFGPGTRLTVT.

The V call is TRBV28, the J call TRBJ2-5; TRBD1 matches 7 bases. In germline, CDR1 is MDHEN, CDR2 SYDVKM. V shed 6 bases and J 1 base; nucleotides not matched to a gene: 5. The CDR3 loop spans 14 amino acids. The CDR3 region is CASSTTGIQETQYF. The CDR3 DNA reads TGTGCCAGCAGCACGACAGGGATCCAAGAGACCCAGTACTTC.

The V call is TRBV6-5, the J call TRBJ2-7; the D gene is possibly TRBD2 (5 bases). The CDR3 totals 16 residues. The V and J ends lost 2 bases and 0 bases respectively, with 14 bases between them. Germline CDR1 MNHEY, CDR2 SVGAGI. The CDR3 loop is CASSYVGAISSYEQYF. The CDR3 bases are TGTGCCAGCAGTTACGTGGGAGCCATAAGCTCCTACGAGCAGTACTTC.

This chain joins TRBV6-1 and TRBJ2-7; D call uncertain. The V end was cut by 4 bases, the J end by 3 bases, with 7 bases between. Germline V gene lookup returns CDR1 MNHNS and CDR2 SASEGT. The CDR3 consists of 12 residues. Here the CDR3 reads CASSVNFYEQYF. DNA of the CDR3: TGTGCCAGCAGTGTGAACTTCTACGAGCAGTACTTC.

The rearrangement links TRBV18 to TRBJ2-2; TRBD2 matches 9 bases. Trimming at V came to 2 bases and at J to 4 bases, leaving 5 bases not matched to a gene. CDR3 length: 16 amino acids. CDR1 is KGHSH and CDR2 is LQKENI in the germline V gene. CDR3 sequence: CASSPGSGRLTGELFF. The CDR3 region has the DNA TGTGCCAGCTCACCAGGAAGCGGGAGGCTCACCGGGGAGCTGTTTTTT.

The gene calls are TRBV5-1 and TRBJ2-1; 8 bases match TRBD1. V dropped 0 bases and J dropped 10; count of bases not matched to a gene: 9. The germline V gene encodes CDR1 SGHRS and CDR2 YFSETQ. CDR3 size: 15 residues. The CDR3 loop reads CASSLEQGARIEQFF. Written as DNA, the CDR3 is TGCGCCAGCAGCTTGGAGCAGGGGGCCCGGATCGAGCAGTTCTTC.

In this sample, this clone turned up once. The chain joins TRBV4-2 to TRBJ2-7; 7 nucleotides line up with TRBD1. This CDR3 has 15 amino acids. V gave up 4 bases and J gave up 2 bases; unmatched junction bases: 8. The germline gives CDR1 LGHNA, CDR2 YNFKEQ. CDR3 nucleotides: TGTGCCAGCAGCCCCACAGGGGAATACGCCTACGAGCAGTACTTC. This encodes CASSPTGEYAYEQYF.

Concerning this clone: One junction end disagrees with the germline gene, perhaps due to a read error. The CDR3 is CASRIAPSSYEQYF. DNA of the CDR3: TGTGCCAGTAGGATAGCGCCTAGCTCCTACGAGCAGTACTTC. This chain uses TRBV19 with TRBJ2-7; D may be TRBD2 (5 bases). The CDR3 runs 14 residues. Germline V gene lookup returns CDR1 LNHDA and CDR2 SQIVND (reference sequence).

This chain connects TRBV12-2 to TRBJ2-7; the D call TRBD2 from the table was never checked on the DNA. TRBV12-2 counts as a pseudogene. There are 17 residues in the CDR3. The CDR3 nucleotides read TGTGCAAGTCGCTTACGATCTCCGGGTGGAAACTCCTACGAGCAGTACTTC. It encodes CASRLRSPGGNSYEQYF.

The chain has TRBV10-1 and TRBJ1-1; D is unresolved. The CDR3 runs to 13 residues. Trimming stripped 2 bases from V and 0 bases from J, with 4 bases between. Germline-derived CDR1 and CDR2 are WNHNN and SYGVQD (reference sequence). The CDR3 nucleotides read TGCGCCAGCAGTGAGGGCTTGAACACTGAAGCTTTCTTT. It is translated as CASSEGLNTEAFF.

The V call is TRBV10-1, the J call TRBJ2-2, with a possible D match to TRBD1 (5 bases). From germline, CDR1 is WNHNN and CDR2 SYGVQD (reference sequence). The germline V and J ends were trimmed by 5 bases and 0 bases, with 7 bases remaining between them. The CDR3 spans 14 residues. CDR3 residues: CASSLTANTGELFF. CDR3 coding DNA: TGCGCCAGCAGTCTGACAGCGAACACCGGGGAGCTGTTTTTT.

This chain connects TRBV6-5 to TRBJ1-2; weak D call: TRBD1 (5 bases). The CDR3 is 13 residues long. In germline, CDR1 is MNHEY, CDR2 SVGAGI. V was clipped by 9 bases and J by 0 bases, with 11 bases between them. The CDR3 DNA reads TGTGCCAGTCACACACAGGCTAACTATGGCTACACCTTC. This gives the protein CASHTQANYGYTF.

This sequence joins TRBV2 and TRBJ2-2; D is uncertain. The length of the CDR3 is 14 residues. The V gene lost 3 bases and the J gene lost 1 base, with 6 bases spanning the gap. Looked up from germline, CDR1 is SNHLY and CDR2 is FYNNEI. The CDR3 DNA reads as TGTGCCAGCAGTGACAACAGGAACACCGGGGAGCTGTTTTTT. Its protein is CASSDNRNTGELFF.

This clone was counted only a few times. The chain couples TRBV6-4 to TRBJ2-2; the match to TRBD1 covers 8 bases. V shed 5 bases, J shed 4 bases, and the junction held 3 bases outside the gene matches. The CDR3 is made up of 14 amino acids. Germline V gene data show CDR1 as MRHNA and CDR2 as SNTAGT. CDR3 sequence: CASSSQGGTGELFF. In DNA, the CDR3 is TGTGCCAGCAGTTCACAGGGGGGCACCGGGGAGCTGTTTTTT.

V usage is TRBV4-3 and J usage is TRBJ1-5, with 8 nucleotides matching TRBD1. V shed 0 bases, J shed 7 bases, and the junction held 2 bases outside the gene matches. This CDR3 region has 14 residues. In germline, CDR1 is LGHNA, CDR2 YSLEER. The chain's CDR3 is CASSQEQGEQPQHF. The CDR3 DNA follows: TGCGCCAGCAGCCAAGAACAGGGGGAGCAGCCCCAGCATTTT.

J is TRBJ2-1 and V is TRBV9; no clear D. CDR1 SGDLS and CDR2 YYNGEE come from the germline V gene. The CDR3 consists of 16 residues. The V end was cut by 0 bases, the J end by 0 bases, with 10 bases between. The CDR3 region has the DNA TGTGCCAGCAGCGTAGCCTTACTAAACTCCTACAATGAGCAGTTCTTC. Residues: CASSVALLNSYNEQFF.

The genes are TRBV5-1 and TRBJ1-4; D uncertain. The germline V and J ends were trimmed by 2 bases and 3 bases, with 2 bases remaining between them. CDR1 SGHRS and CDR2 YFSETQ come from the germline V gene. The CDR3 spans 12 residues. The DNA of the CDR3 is TGCGCCAGCAGCTTCGCTAATGAAAAACTGTTTTTT. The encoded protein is CASSFANEKLFF.

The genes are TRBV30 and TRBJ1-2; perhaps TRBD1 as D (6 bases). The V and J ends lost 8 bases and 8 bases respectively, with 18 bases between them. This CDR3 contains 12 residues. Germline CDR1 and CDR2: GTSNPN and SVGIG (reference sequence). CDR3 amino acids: CAIQTGLGGYTF. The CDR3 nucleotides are TGTGCCATACAGACAGGCTTAGGGGGCTACACCTTC.

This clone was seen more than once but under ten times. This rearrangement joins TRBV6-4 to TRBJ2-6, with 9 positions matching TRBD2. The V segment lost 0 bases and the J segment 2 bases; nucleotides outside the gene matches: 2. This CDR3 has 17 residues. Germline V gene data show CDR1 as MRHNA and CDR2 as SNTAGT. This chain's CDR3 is CASSDSSSGTGANVLTF. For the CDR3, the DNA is TGTGCCAGCAGTGACTCGTCTAGCGGGACTGGGGCCAACGTCCTGACTTTC.

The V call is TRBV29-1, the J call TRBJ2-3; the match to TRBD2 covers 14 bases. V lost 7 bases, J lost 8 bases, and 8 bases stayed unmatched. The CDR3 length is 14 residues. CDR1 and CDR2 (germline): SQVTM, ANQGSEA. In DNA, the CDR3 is TGCAGCGCTGGGACTAGCGGGAGTGGGGCTACGCAGTATTTT. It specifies CSAGTSGSGATQYF.